This TCR beta chain was obtained from a study of CXCR3-negative and CXCR3-positive naive CD8 T cells. Study-level information: Sequencing brought in 130 million to 150 million TRB reads altogether, and each library got about 1.5 +/- 0.3 million. Study conclusions and caveats: Similar TRBV-TRBJ usage characterized naive CXCR3-negative and CXCR3-positive cells; memory cells differed.

This CDR3 region has 13 residues. CDR1 is LNHDA, CDR2 SQIVND, per germline (reference sequence). Comment on this clonotype: Its antigen is still unknown.

Sorts that each held 300,000 cells were run in triplicate for every CD8+ T cell subset. UMI-tagged TRB cDNA libraries were built via 5' RACE. TCRdb re-called the 5' RACE reads and shows each CDR3 protein once, DNA omitted. This sample contains more than 50,000 distinct CDR3 sequences. Sequencing used naive CXCR3- CD8+ T cells from blood. The subset denotes: CD45RO-CCR7+CD27+CD95- naive CD8+ T cells lacking CXCR3 (TNR3-). The V gene is TRBV19, the J gene TRBJ2-1. The source of this sequence is a human donor in good health. Some clones in this sample may be carry-over from other donors' samples. The chain's CDR3 is CASSYGSYNEQFF.